The clone carrying this T cell receptor (beta chain) was observed a single time. The antigen is unknown. The germline gives CDR1 LGHNA, CDR2 YSLEER. V lost 6 bases to trimming and J lost 2 bases; unmatched junction nucleotides: 17. The CDR3 spans 19 residues. These data come from a study of T-cell reconstitution after alpha-beta-depleted transplantation in children. Whole-study results and caveats: It was newly produced T cells that mostly accounted for T-cell counts and diversity one year after transplant. Surviving recipient T cells and thymic progenitors underlay high day-60 TCRbeta diversity in some patients.

Preparing the TCRbeta library involved the use of unique molecular identifiers. A single record per CDR3 protein comes from TCRdb applying MiXCR to the PCR reads. The table includes nearly 350,000 distinct CDR3 sequences, roughly 17% detected once. The receptor was derived from a male patient between 2 and 10 years old who had a stem cell transplant for acute lymphoblastic leukemia, so the T cells may come from the graft donor. This chain links TRBV4-3 with TRBJ2-2, with 8 bases fitting TRBD2. Source: PBMCs, mostly from graft donor cells, taken 360 days after TCRalphabeta/CD19-depleted stem cell transplant. CDR3: CASRLVGGRRDLNTGELFF. CDR3 bases: TGCGCCAGCAGGCTAGTAGGCGGGAGGCGAGACTTAAACACCGGGGAGCTGTTTTTT.